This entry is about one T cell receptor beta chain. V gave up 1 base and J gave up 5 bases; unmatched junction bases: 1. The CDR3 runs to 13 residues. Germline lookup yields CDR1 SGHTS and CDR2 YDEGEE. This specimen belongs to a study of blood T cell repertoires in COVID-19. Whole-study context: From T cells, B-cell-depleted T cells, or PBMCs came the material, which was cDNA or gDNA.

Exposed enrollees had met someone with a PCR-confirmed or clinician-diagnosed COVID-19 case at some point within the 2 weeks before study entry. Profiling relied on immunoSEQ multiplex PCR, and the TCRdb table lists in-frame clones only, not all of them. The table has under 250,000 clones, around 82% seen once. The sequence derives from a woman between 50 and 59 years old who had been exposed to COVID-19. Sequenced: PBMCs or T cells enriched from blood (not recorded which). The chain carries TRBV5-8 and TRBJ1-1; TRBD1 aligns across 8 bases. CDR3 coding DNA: TGTGCCAGCAGCTTGTGGGACAGGACTGAAGCTTTCTTT. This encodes CASSLWDRTEAFF.